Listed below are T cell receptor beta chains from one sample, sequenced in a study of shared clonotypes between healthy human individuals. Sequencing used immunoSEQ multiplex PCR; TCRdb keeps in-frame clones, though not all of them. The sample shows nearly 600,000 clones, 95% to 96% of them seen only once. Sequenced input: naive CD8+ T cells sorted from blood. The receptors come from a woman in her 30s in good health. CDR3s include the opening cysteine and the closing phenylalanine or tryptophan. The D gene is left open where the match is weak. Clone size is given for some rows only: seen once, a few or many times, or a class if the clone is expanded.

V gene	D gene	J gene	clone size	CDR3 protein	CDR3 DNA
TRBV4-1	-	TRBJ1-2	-	CASSPAAGTNYGYTF	TGCGCCAGCAGCCCTGCGGCAGGAACTAACTATGGCTACACCTTC
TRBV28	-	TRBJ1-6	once	CASSLLTGGFNSPLHF	TGTGCCAGCAGTTTATTGACGGGGGGCTTTAATTCACCCCTCCACTTT
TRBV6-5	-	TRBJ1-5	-	CASSDRSVNQPQHF	TGTGCCAGCAGTGACAGGAGTGTAAATCAGCCCCAGCATTTT
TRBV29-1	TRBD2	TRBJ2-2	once	CSATGNSGSYTGELFF	TGCAGCGCTACGGGAAATAGCGGGTCATACACCGGGGAGCTGTTTTTT
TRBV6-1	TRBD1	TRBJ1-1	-	CASREGTGFLNTEAFF	TGTGCCAGCAGGGAAGGGACAGGGTTTTTGAACACTGAAGCTTTCTTT
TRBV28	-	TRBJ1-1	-	CASQTYSNTEAFF	TGTGCCAGTCAAACCTACAGTAACACTGAAGCTTTCTTT
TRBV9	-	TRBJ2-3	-	CATARGASDTQYF	TGTGCCACCGCAAGGGGGGCCTCAGATACGCAGTATTTT
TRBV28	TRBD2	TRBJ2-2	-	CASSPRGGLGTGELFF	TGTGCCAGCAGTCCCCGCGGGGGGCTCGGCACCGGGGAGCTGTTTTTT
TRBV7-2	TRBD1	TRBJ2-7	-	CASSINRGPSNEQYF	TGTGCCAGCAGCATCAACAGGGGCCCCAGCAATGAGCAGTACTTC
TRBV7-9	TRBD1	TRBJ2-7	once	CASSLVGTAYEQYF	TGTGCCAGCAGCTTAGTTGGGACAGCATACGAGCAGTACTTC
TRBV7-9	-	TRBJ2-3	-	CASRPRTGEGTDTQYF	TGTGCCAGCAGACCTCGCACAGGGGAGGGCACAGATACGCAGTATTTT
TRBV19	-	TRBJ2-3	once	CASSPRRGGQYF	TGTGCCAGTAGTCCCCGGAGGGGGGGGCAGTATTTT
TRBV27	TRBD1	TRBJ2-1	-	CASSLSGTGNEQFF	TGTGCCAGCAGTTTGTCTGGGACAGGGAATGAGCAGTTCTTC
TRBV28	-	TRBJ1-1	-	CASSPGTRTEAFF	TGTGCCAGCAGCCCGGGGACACGCACTGAAGCTTTCTTT
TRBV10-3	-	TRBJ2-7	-	CAISESKTATYEQYF	TGTGCCATCAGTGAGTCGAAAACCGCCACCTACGAGCAGTACTTC
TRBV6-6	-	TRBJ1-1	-	CASNPTEGTEAFF	TGTGCCAGCAACCCTACGGAGGGAACTGAAGCTTTCTTT
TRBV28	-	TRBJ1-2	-	CASSLDSGLGGYTF	TGTGCCAGCTCGCTGGATTCAGGGCTAGGTGGCTACACCTTC
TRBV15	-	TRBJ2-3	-	CATSRGTRPDTQYF	TGTGCCACCAGCAGAGGGACCCGCCCCGATACGCAGTATTTT
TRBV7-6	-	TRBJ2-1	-	CASRLGASSYNEQFF	TGTGCCAGCCGCCTGGGGGCCAGCTCCTACAATGAGCAGTTCTTC
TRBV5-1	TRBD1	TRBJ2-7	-	CASSPGSDRGLYEQYF	TGCGCCAGCAGCCCAGGTTCGGACAGGGGGCTCTACGAGCAGTACTTC
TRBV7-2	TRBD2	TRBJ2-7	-	CASSLNSGSSYEQYF	TGTGCCAGCAGCCTAAATAGCGGGAGCTCCTACGAGCAGTACTTC
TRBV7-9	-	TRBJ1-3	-	CASSIRGRSGNTIYF	TGTGCCAGCAGCATAAGGGGTCGTTCTGGAAACACCATATATTTT
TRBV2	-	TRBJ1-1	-	CASSERAAAEAFF	TGTGCCAGCAGTGAACGGGCAGCGGCTGAAGCTTTCTTT
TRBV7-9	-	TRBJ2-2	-	CASSPTAFGTGELFF	TGTGCCAGCAGCCCGACAGCCTTCGGAACCGGGGAGCTGTTTTTT
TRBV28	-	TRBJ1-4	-	CASSPSRYSATNEKLFF	TGTGCCAGCAGCCCTTCGCGGTACAGCGCAACTAATGAAAAACTGTTTTTT
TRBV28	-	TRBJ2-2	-	CASSFAVGPGELFF	TGTGCCAGCAGTTTTGCGGTTGGCCCCGGGGAGCTGTTTTTT